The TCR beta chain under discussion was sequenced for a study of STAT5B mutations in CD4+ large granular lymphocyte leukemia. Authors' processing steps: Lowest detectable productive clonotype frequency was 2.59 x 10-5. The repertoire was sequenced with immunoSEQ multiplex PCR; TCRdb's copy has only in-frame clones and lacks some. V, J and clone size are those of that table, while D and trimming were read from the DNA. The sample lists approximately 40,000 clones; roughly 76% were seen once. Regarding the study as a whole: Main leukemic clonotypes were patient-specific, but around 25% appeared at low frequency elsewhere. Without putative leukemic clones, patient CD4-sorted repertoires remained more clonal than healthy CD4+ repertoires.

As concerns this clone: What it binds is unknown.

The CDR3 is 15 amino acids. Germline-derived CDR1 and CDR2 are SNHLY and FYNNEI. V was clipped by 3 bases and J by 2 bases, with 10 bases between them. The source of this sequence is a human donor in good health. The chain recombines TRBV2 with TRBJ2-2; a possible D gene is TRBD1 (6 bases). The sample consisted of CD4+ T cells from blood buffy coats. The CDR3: CASSDRDTNTGELFF. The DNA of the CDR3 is TGTGCCAGCAGTGATAGGGACACCAACACCGGGGAGCTGTTTTTT. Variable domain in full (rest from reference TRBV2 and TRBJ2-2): EPEVTQTPSHQVTQMGQEVILRCVPISNHLYFYWYRQILGQKVEFLVSFYNNEISEKSEIFDDQFSVERPDGSNFTLKIRSTKLEDSAMYFCASSDRDTNTGELFFGEGSRLTVL.